This TCR beta chain came from a study of response to subunit inactivated influenza vaccine (dated 2018 in TCRdb). General notes on the study: To follow how T cells responded to a trivalent subunit inactivated influenza vaccine, the researchers relied on deep quantitative profiling of the T cell receptor repertoire. Broad study findings and their caveats: According to the authors, only a limited number of new T cells may be recruited by each seasonal influenza vaccination.

Details on this clonotype: The clone's antigen remains unknown. No base qualities exist here, and no much larger clone lies one base off it.

Preparation of the library involved RT-PCR. The sequencer listed for this sample is Illumina HiSeq 2500. TCRdb trimmed public reads at Q25 via fastp, called clones via MiXCR and kept in-frame beta chains. Each record represents a unique CDR3 protein, reported with the most common genes and DNA among its rows. Recorded for this sample are under 200,000 distinct CDR3 sequences; approximately 12% of them occurred a single time. Less than 30% of the sample is in the top ten clones. From the germline V gene, CDR1 is MNHEY and CDR2 is SVGAGI. The CDR3 covers 18 residues, taking in both the cysteine and the phenylalanine. Just the 54-base CDR3 DNA is kept, in frame starting at base 1. Trimming removed 2 bases from V and 0 bases from J; the gene matches leave 6 bases unexplained. This sample also belongs to another study, concerning T cells expressing NK-cell markers. As described in the second report: TCR beta cDNA libraries were made by 5'RACE template switching that added a universal primer site and unique molecular identifiers. In sorted CD3+CD56+NKG2C+, CD3+CD56+NKG2C- and CD3+CD56-NKG2C+ T-cell subsets from several donors, TCR beta-chain repertoires were profiled. Among the eight sequenced donors, seven were HCMV-seropositive and one was HCMV-seronegative. In several experiments an anti-gammadeltaTCR antibody was added to restrict sorting to alphabetaTCR-expressing T cells. In a handful of donors, the dominant CD3+CD56+NKG2C+ clonotypes were found to rank among the top 10 CD8+ clonotypes and to make up roughly 1.0-7.0% of CD8+ T cells. Those dominant clonotypes were again the most abundant among CD3+CD56-NKG2C+ cells in a few donors, at roughly 25-65%. It remained unclear whether the expanded NKG2C-expressing T cell clones were specific for HCMV antigens. The eight sequenced donors were randomly selected healthy volunteers, three men and five women. HCMV-specific IgG was detected in serum with a commercial ELISA kit to determine HCMV serostatus. Ficoll density gradient centrifugation was used to isolate peripheral blood mononuclear cells from blood. Magnetic immunoseparation with Miltenyi isolation kits was used to isolate CD4+ and CD8+ T cells from PBMC. cDNA synthesis was primed from the TCR beta constant segment, followed by two successive PCR amplification steps. Sequencing of the libraries produced 2 x 150 bp reads on Illumina HiSeq 2000/2500, MiSeq or NextSeq. Reads were demultiplexed and grouped by UMI with MIGEC, and clonotypes were assembled and quantified with MiTCR. To exclude erroneous sequences, only TCR cDNA sequences supported by at least two reads were retained. The tcR package was used for downstream repertoire analysis, and clonotypes were matched between fractions using CDR3 nucleotide sequence together with V segment. VDJmatch was used to annotate antigen specificity against VDJdb, with one amino acid substitution allowed in CDR3.

This TCR was sampled from a man over 45 who received an inactivated influenza vaccine. Donor details come from another sample of the same person, matched by shared clones. The sequencing here drew on CD8+ T cells sorted from PBMCs, taken roughly 13 days after vaccination. The chain was built from TRBV6-5 and TRBJ2-1, with 11 junctional bases fitting TRBD2. The nucleotide sequence is given as TGTGCCAGCAGTTACGCCGGGACTAGCGGACCCTCCTACAATGAGCAGTTCTTC. Translated, it gives CASSYAGTSGPSYNEQFF.